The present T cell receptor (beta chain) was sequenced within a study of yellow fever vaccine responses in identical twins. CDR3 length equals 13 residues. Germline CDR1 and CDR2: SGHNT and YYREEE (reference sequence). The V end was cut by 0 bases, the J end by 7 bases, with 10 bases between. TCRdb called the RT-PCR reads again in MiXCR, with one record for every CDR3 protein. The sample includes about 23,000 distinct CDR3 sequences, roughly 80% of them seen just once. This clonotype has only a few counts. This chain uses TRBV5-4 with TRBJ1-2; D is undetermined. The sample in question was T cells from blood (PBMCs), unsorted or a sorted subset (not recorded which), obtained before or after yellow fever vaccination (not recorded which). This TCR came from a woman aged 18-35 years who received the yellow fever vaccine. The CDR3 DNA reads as TGTGCCAGCAGCTTGGGGCAGGAACTTGGCTACACCTTC. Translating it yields CASSLGQELGYTF.